This T cell receptor (beta chain) is from a study of identical twins' blood T cells. Looking at the study overall: Roughly 6 alpha and roughly six beta libraries together yielded some 50 million reads.

V lost 3 bases, J lost 8 bases, and 7 bases stayed unmatched. The CDR3 runs to 15 residues. Germline CDR1 SNHLY, CDR2 FYNNEI. This clonotype has a handful of counts. In the study's own analysis: Each donor had about 100,000 to nearly 550,000 clonotypes. TCRdb ran MiXCR on the 5' RACE reads and lists one entry per CDR3 protein. Here the V and J calls rest on TCRdb's processing, not on the authors' analysis. Here the sample spans 300,000 to 450,000 distinct CDR3 sequences, roughly 30% being singletons. This receptor was identified in a woman aged 18 to 55 in good health. The sequenced sample consisted of PBMCs. V gene TRBV2 combines with J gene TRBJ2-1, with 10 bases aligning to TRBD2. The CDR3 nucleotides read TGTGCCAGCAGTGACGAGCGGGGGGGTAACGATGAGCAGTTCTTC. Translated, it gives CASSDERGGNDEQFF.